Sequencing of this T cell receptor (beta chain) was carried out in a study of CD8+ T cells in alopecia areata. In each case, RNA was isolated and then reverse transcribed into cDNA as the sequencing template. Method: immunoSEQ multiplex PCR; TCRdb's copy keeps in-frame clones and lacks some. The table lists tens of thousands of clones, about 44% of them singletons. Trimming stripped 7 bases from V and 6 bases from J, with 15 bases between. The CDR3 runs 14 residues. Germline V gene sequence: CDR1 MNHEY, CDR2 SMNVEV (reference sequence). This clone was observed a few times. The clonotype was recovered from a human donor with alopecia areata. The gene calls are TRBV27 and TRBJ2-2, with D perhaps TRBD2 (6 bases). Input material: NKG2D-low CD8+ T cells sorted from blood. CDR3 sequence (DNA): TGTGCCAGCATCCCTGCGGGATGGGCCGGGGAGCTGTTTTTT. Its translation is CASIPAGWAGELFF.